These 28 T cell receptor beta chains came from one sample sequenced in a study of OX40 agonist ivuxolimab in advanced cancers. Profiling relied on immunoSEQ multiplex PCR, and the TCRdb table lists in-frame clones only, not all of them. In the table there are about 80,000 clones, 85% to 90% of which are singletons. Sequenced material: CD4+ or CD8+ T cells sorted from blood, taken in a trial of the OX40 agonist ivuxolimab. Every receptor here comes from an adult with an advanced solid tumor such as melanoma, head and neck, liver or kidney cancer.

Concerning this clone itself: At one end the junction does not follow the germline gene, possibly because of a read error. This sequence joins TRBV7-7 and TRBJ2-1, with D perhaps matching TRBD2 (7 bases). The CDR3 has 15 amino acids. CDR1 and CDR2 (germline): SSHAT, FNYEAQ (reference sequence). CDR3 region: CASSRGGGWSNEQFF. CDR3 nucleotides: TGTGCTAGCAGCCGCGGGGGCGGGTGGTCCAATGAGCAGTTCTTC.

The J gene is TRBJ2-3, the V gene TRBV28, with TRBD2 as a possible D gene (5 bases). Germline-derived CDR1 and CDR2 are MDHEN and SYDVKM. V lost 10 bases to trimming and J lost 0 bases, with 20 bases between them. The CDR3 contains 16 residues. The CDR3 coding sequence is TGTGCCACCAGGCATAGCGAAACCACTAGCACAGATACGCAGTATTTT. Protein sequence: CATRHSETTSTDTQYF.

The CDR3 reads CARKGEGREQYF. CDR3 DNA: TGTGCCAGAAAGGGCGAAGGGAGGGAGCAGTACTTC. The chain links TRBV7-5 to TRBJ2-7; no check of the table's D call, TRBD2, against the DNA was made. TRBV7-5 is deemed a pseudogene. The CDR3 contains 12 residues.

The chain combines TRBV6-6 with TRBJ2-7; the D call may be TRBD1 or TRBD2 (5 bases each). This CDR3 is built from 15 residues. CDR1 and CDR2 (germline): MNHNY, SVGAGI (reference sequence). V lost 7 bases to trimming and J lost 2 bases, with 18 bases between them. CDR3 DNA sequence: TGTGCCAGCATCCGAGGGGCAGGGAGAACCTACGAGCAGTACTTC. Translated: CASIRGAGRTYEQYF.

The chain employs TRBV6-4 and TRBJ1-5; D is perhaps TRBD1 (6 bases). CDR1 and CDR2 (germline): MRHNA, SNTAGT. The length of the CDR3 is 14 residues. V lost 3 bases to trimming and J lost 8 bases, with 14 bases between them. The CDR3 coding sequence is TGTGCCAGCAGTGAGTCTGGGGGCTTGAAGCCCCAGCATTTT. Protein sequence: CASSESGGLKPQHF.

The chain links TRBV11-3 to TRBJ2-1; 13 positions agree with TRBD2. Germline CDR1 reads SGHNT; CDR2 reads YENEEA. CDR3 size: 17 residues. The J segment lost 10 bases and the V segment lost 5 bases, leaving 14 bases of the junction unmatched. CDR3: CASSPGTGTSGNEEQFF. CDR3 DNA: TGTGCCAGCAGCCCCGGGACCGGGACTAGCGGGAACGAGGAGCAGTTCTTC.

V is TRBV2 and J is TRBJ2-7, with unresolved D. With 8 bases removed from V and 2 bases from J, the gap between germline ends came to 13 bases. Germline assignment: CDR1 SNHLY and CDR2 FYNNEI. CDR3 length equals 13 residues. The CDR3 protein is CASVRLGTYEQYF. In DNA, the CDR3 is TGTGCCAGCGTAAGACTGGGTACCTACGAGCAGTACTTC.

The chain employs TRBV11-2 and TRBJ2-7; 9 bases map to TRBD2. CDR1 and CDR2 (germline): SGHAT, FQNNGV. This CDR3 is 14 amino acids long. V lost 5 bases to trimming and J lost 2 bases; unmatched junction nucleotides: 4. CDR3 in amino acids: CASSPTSGTYEQYF. The CDR3 coding sequence is TGTGCCAGCAGCCCGACTAGCGGCACCTACGAGCAGTACTTC.

This chain uses TRBV18 with TRBJ1-4; possibly TRBD1 for D (6 bases). This CDR3 comprises 14 residues. CDR1 and CDR2 (germline): KGHSH, LQKENI. Trimming cost V 4 bases and J 7 bases, with 13 bases left between them. The CDR3 coding sequence is TGTGCCAGCTCACTGATGACCAGGGGTGAAAAACTGTTTTTT. Translation: CASSLMTRGEKLFF.

The V gene is TRBV13, the J gene TRBJ2-1; 9 bases line up with TRBD2. This CDR3 spans 14 amino acids. J gave up 3 bases and V 6 bases, and 3 bases lay outside the gene matches. CDR1 PRHDT and CDR2 FYEKMQ come from the germline V gene (reference sequence). In DNA, the CDR3 is TGTGCCAGCAGTCTAGCGGGGAACTACAATGAGCAGTTCTTC. Translated, it gives CASSLAGNYNEQFF.

This chain links TRBV11-3 with TRBJ1-1; D uncertain. V was cut by 1 base and J by 2 bases, with 5 bases left in between. Germline loops: CDR1 SGHNT, CDR2 YENEEA. The CDR3 runs 13 residues. The CDR3 bases are TGTGCCAGCAGCTTAGTGGACAACACTGAAGCTTTCTTT. Translated: CASSLVDNTEAFF. The full variable domain, its missing parts supplied by reference TRBV11-3 and TRBJ1-1, is EAGVVQSPRYKIIEKKQPVAFWCNPISGHNTLYWYLQNLGQGPELLIRYENEEAVDDSQLPKDRFSAERLKGVDSTLKIQPAELGDSAVYLCASSLVDNTEAFFGQGTRLTVV.

The chain employs TRBV2 and TRBJ2-7, with D possibly being TRBD2 (6 bases). The germline CDR1 and CDR2 sequences are SNHLY and FYNNEI. The germline V and J ends were trimmed by 1 base and 4 bases, with 17 bases remaining between them. CDR3 length: 16 amino acids. CDR3 sequence (DNA): TGTGCCAGCAGTGAAGGCCGATTAGCGGCGTATTACGAGCAGTACTTC. It is translated as CASSEGRLAAYYEQYF.

V usage is TRBV29-1 and J usage is TRBJ2-7, with D maybe TRBD1 (5 bases). Trimming took off 1 base at V and 6 bases at J, with 19 bases between the two ends. The CDR3 runs to 15 residues. Germline lookup yields CDR1 SQVTM and CDR2 ANQGSEA. This chain's CDR3 is CSVEVTDIGRLEQYF. The CDR3 region has the DNA TGCAGCGTTGAAGTTACGGACATTGGCCGTCTCGAGCAGTACTTC.

The sample holds one count of this clone. This chain links TRBV11-2 with TRBJ2-3; 12 bases are a match to TRBD2. The CDR3 has 13 residues. The germline V gene has CDR1 SGHAT and CDR2 FQNNGV. V dropped 2 bases and J dropped 11; count of bases not matched to a gene: 2. The CDR3: CASSLPSGRGQYF. CDR3 nucleotide sequence: TGTGCCAGCAGCTTACCTAGCGGGAGGGGGCAGTATTTT.

Regarding this clone: The same CDR3 is also encoded by other DNA sequences in this sample. The chain combines TRBV7-9 with TRBJ2-5; D is ambiguous. The CDR3 runs 12 residues. V was cut by 7 bases and J by 2 bases, with 8 bases left in between. Germline V gene data show CDR1 as SEHNR and CDR2 as FQNEAQ (reference sequence). The CDR3 spells CASTMEQETQYF. Written as DNA, the CDR3 is TGTGCCAGCACCATGGAGCAAGAGACCCAGTACTTC. The full variable domain, rest sourced from reference TRBV7-9 and TRBJ2-5, is DTGVSQNPRHKITKRGQNVTFRCDPISEHNRLYWYRQTLGQGPEFLTYFQNEAQLEKSRLLSDRFSAERPKGSFSTLEIQRTEQGDSAMYLCASTMEQETQYFGPGTRLLVL.

The genes are TRBV7-6 and TRBJ1-6, with TRBD1 matching over 7 bases. CDR3 length: 17 amino acids. Germline trimming cut 2 bases from V and 6 bases from J; bases unmatched to any gene: 10. CDR1 and CDR2 from the germline V gene are SGHVS and FNYEAQ. This CDR3 is CASSLRAGQSINSPLHF. CDR3 nucleotide sequence: TGTGCCAGCAGCTTACGGGCGGGACAGAGCATTAATTCACCCCTCCACTTT.

V and J are TRBV6-5 and TRBJ1-2; D call uncertain. Germline loops: CDR1 MNHEY, CDR2 SVGAGI. This CDR3 has 13 amino acids. V dropped 2 bases and J dropped 8 bases, with 12 bases sitting between them. The CDR3 coding sequence is TGTGCCAGCAGTTACAATCAGTTTGGGGGCTACACCTTC. This encodes CASSYNQFGGYTF.

This clone was detected only a few times. V usage is TRBV7-2 and J usage is TRBJ2-7; 11 bases agree with TRBD2. V was clipped by 3 bases and J by 5 bases; unmatched bases: 6. Per germline, CDR1 SGHTA and CDR2 FQGNSA. The CDR3 contains 15 residues. The CDR3 region is CASSLTSGTFNEQYF. CDR3 bases: TGTGCCAGCAGCTTGACTAGCGGGACCTTTAACGAGCAGTACTTC.

This clone was observed once. In DNA, the CDR3 is TGCGCCAGCAGCCAACCAGCTTACTCCTACGAGCAGTACTTC. This encodes CASSQPAYSYEQYF. The chain combines TRBV4-1 with TRBJ2-7; D is undetermined. The CDR3 is made up of 14 amino acids. In germline, CDR1 is MGHRA, CDR2 YSYEKL. V gave up 2 bases and J gave up 0 bases, with 8 bases separating them.

The chain recombines TRBV30 with TRBJ2-7, with D unclear. Trimming cost V 2 bases and J 2 bases, with 7 bases left between them. The germline V gene has CDR1 GTSNPN and CDR2 SVGIG (reference sequence). CDR3 size: 12 residues. The CDR3 region has the DNA TGTGCCTGGAGTCCCTCACCCTACGAGCAGTACTTC. Its protein is CAWSPSPYEQYF. The entire variable domain, with the rest obtained from reference TRBV30 and TRBJ2-7, is as follows: SQTIHQWPATLVQPVGSPLSLECTVEGTSNPNLYWYRQAAGRGLQLLFYSVGIGQISSEVPQNLSASRPQDRQFILSSKKLLLSDSGFYLCAWSPSPYEQYFGPGTRLTVT.

The chain links TRBV21-1 to TRBJ1-5. TRBV21-1 is a listed pseudogene. CDR3 size: 15 residues. The CDR3 is CASSKARRSNQPQHF. CDR3 nucleotides: TGTGCCAGCAGCAAGGCTCGACGGAGCAATCAGCCCCAGCATTTT.

This clone has just one count. This chain joins TRBV30 and TRBJ2-1; tentative D call: TRBD2 (6 bases). This CDR3 is 15 amino acids long. Trimming removed 3 bases at V and 3 bases at J, with 15 bases between. Germline lookup yields CDR1 GTSNPN and CDR2 SVGIG (reference sequence). The CDR3 here is CAWRVPSRDYNEQFF. As DNA, the CDR3 is TGTGCCTGGAGGGTCCCCTCGCGGGACTACAATGAGCAGTTCTTC.

The rearrangement joins TRBV9 to TRBJ1-5; D is undetermined. Trimming stripped 3 bases from V and 9 bases from J, with 13 bases between. This CDR3 is built from 13 residues. Germline V gives CDR1 SGDLS, CDR2 YYNGEE. The DNA of the CDR3 is TGTGCCAGCAGCGCCACGAGAGCCGGGCCCCAGCATTTT. Amino acids: CASSATRAGPQHF.

A few counts support this clone. This chain uses TRBV9 with TRBJ2-3; weak D call: TRBD1 (7 bases). The CDR3 runs to 15 residues. Trimming took off 3 bases at V and 1 base at J, with 12 bases between the two ends. Germline V gene data show CDR1 as SGDLS and CDR2 as YYNGEE. The DNA for the CDR3 is TGTGCCAGCAGCGCAGGGGGAGGCCGCACAGATACGCAGTATTTT. Residues: CASSAGGGRTDTQYF.

The J gene is TRBJ2-7, the V gene TRBV28; D might be TRBD1 (6 bases). The ends were cut back, 3 bases at V and 0 bases at J, with 9 bases in the middle. This CDR3 region has 14 residues. Looked up from germline, CDR1 is MDHEN and CDR2 is SYDVKM. The CDR3 loop reads CASSLTGVSYEQYF. CDR3 sequence (DNA): TGTGCCAGCAGTTTGACAGGAGTCTCCTACGAGCAGTACTTC.

The chain employs TRBV15 and TRBJ1-1; TRBD1 is a possible D gene (5 bases). Per germline, CDR1 LNHNV and CDR2 YYDKDF (reference sequence). The CDR3 totals 14 residues. The V end lost 1 base, the J end lost 3 bases, and 9 bases lay between the germline ends. CDR3 sequence: CATSRGGADTEAFF. The DNA of the CDR3 is TGTGCCACCAGCAGAGGGGGCGCGGACACTGAAGCTTTCTTT.

The genes are TRBV6-6 and TRBJ1-1, with D hard to call. The CDR3 runs 14 residues. V dropped 0 bases and J dropped 7 bases, with 12 bases sitting between them. Germline V CDR1 and CDR2: MNHNY, SVGAGI (reference sequence). In DNA form, the CDR3 reads TGTGCCAGCAGTTACTCAGGGTTTGAGGATGAAGCTTTCTTT. This encodes CASSYSGFEDEAFF.

The rearrangement uses TRBV5-4 and TRBJ2-1; 7 positions agree with TRBD2. The CDR3 is 16 residues long. Losses at the gene ends were 0 bases for V and 6 bases for J; bases not matched to a gene: 9. Germline V gives CDR1 SGHNT, CDR2 YYREEE (reference sequence). Here the CDR3 DNA reads TGTGCCAGCAGCTTGGACTTGGCGGGAGCGGGCAATGAGCAGTTCTTC. Translation: CASSLDLAGAGNEQFF.